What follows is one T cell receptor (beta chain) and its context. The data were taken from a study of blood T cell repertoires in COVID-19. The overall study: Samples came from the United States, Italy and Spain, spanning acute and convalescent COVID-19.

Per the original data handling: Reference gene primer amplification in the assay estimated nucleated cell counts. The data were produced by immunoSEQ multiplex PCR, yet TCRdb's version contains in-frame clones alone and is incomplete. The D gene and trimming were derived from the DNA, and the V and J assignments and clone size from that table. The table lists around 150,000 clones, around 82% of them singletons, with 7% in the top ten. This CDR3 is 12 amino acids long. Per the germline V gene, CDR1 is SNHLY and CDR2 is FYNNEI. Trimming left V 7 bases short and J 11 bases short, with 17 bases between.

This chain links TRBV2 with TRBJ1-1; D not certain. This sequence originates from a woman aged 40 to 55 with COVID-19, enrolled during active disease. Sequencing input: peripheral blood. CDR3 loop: CASTQTGMQAFF. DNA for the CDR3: TGTGCCAGCACCCAAACCGGGATGCAGGCTTTCTTT.